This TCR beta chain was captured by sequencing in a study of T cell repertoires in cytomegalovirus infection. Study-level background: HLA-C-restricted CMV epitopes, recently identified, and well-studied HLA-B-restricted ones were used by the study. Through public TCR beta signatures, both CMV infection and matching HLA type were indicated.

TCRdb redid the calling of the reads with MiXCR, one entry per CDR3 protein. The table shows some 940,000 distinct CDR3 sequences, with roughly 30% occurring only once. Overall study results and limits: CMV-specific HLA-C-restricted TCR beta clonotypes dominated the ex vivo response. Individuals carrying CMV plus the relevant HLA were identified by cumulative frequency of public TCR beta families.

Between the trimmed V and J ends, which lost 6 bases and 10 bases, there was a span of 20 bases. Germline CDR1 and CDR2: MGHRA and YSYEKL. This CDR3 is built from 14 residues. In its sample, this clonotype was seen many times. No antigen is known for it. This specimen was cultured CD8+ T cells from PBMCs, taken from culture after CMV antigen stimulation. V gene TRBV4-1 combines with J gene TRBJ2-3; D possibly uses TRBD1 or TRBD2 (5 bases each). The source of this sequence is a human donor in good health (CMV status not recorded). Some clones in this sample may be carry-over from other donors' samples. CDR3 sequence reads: CASSHRPEGYAQYF. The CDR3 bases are TGCGCCAGCAGTCACCGACCAGAGGGGTACGCGCAGTATTTT.